A single sample is the source of the 30 T cell receptor beta chains below, sequenced in a study of cytomegalovirus exposure and HLA in healthy donors. Vbeta (60) and Jbeta (13) primers were used in the PCR. This table comes from immunoSEQ multiplex PCR, and its TCRdb copy is limited to in-frame clones, with some not included. The sample includes 150,000 or so clones, around 77% seen only once; the top ten take less than 8%. The sequenced sample was PBMCs. Receptor source: a woman in her forties in good health and CMV-seropositive.

This rearrangement joins TRBV11-2 to TRBJ2-5; the match to TRBD1 covers 8 bases. Per the germline V gene, CDR1 is SGHAT and CDR2 is FQNNGV. The V gene end was trimmed by 6 bases and the J gene end by 3 bases; junction bases not matched to a gene: 3. This CDR3 has 13 amino acids. The CDR3 here is CASRRQGKETQYF. The CDR3 DNA sequence: TGTGCCAGCAGGAGACAGGGGAAAGAGACCCAGTACTTC.

The chain links TRBV5-5 to TRBJ1-4; TRBD1 agrees at 11 bases. The CDR3 length is 15 residues. The V gene's germline CDR1 is SGHKS and CDR2 YYEKEE (reference sequence). V was clipped by 2 bases and J by 7 bases; unmatched bases: 4. The DNA of the CDR3 is TGTGCCAGCAGCTTAAGGGGACAGGGGGGTGAAAAACTGTTTTTT. As protein: CASSLRGQGGEKLFF.

The chain has TRBV9 and TRBJ2-5; possible D gene TRBD1, 5 bases. Germline-derived CDR1 and CDR2 are SGDLS and YYNGEE. Trimming took 0 bases from V and 1 from J, leaving 10 bases between them. The CDR3 consists of 15 residues. The CDR3 region is CASSVDPRGQETQYF. CDR3 nucleotides: TGTGCCAGCAGCGTAGACCCTAGGGGCCAAGAGACCCAGTACTTC.

The chain employs TRBV25-1 and TRBJ1-2, with D perhaps matching TRBD1 (5 bases). The V end was cut by 6 bases, the J end by 3 bases, with 8 bases between. Germline V gives CDR1 MGHDK, CDR2 SYGVNS. CDR3 length: 12 residues. CDR3 sequence: CASRGGDYGYTF. The CDR3 coding sequence is TGTGCCAGCAGGGGGGGGGACTATGGCTACACCTTC.

The chain combines TRBV2 with TRBJ1-2; perhaps TRBD1 as D (5 bases). This CDR3 is 16 amino acids long. In germline, CDR1 is SNHLY, CDR2 FYNNEI. Trimming removed 1 base at V and 8 bases at J, with 20 bases between. Written as DNA, the CDR3 is TGTGCCAGCAGTGAAGTGGAAGAAAACAGGAGTGGCGGCTACACCTTC. Its translation: CASSEVEENRSGGYTF.

This rearrangement joins TRBV10-1 to TRBJ2-7; the D is unclear. This CDR3 region has 13 residues. Germline CDR1 is WNHNN and CDR2 is SYGVQD (reference sequence). Deletions cut 3 bases from V and 2 bases from J, with 8 bases between. This CDR3 reads CASSEDWAYEQYF. In DNA, the CDR3 is TGCGCCAGCAGTGAAGACTGGGCCTACGAGCAGTACTTC.

The chain carries TRBV6-6 and TRBJ1-2, with 7 bases matching TRBD1. CDR3 length: 14 amino acids. Germline lookup yields CDR1 MNHNY and CDR2 SVGAGI (reference sequence). Trimming took 2 bases from V and 4 from J; bases not matched to a gene: 4. Here the CDR3 reads CASSYPGQAYGYTF. The CDR3 coding sequence is TGTGCCAGCAGTTACCCAGGACAGGCCTATGGCTACACCTTC.

This chain uses TRBV5-1 with TRBJ1-3; D is possibly TRBD1 (6 bases). This CDR3 has 16 residues. Deletions cut 0 bases from V and 4 bases from J, with 14 bases between. The germline CDR1 and CDR2 sequences are SGHRS and YFSETQ. The CDR3 is CASSLEGTRTGNTIYF. The CDR3, as DNA: TGCGCCAGCAGCTTGGAGGGGACAAGGACCGGAAACACCATATATTTT.

Turning to this clone: A junction end diverges from the germline sequence, so it may reflect a read error. The rearrangement joins TRBV5-1 to TRBJ2-3, with a tentative D call TRBD2 (6 bases). Per the germline V gene, CDR1 is SGHRS and CDR2 is YFSETQ. There are 13 residues in the CDR3. CDR3 sequence: CASSTGTDDKQYF. CDR3 nucleotides: TGCGCCAGCAGCACGGGGACTGATGATAAGCAGTATTTT.

The chain combines TRBV5-1 with TRBJ1-2; 7 nucleotides align to TRBD1. This CDR3 is 15 amino acids long. Germline-derived CDR1 and CDR2 are SGHRS and YFSETQ. Trimming cost V 3 bases and J 4 bases; bases outside gene matches: 9. The CDR3, as DNA: TGCGCCAGCAGCTCCGCCGGGACAGACCCCTATGGCTACACCTTC. This encodes CASSSAGTDPYGYTF.

The chain joins TRBV7-2 to TRBJ2-7, with a weak D call TRBD2 (6 bases). The CDR3 contains 14 residues. The germline gives CDR1 SGHTA, CDR2 FQGNSA. Trimming took off 4 bases at V and 7 bases at J, with 17 bases between the two ends. CDR3 region: CASSSPPVEGEQYF. CDR3 coding DNA: TGTGCCAGCAGCTCGCCCCCCGTGGAGGGGGAGCAGTACTTC. The variable domain in full, with the rest retrieved from reference TRBV7-2 and TRBJ2-7, is GAGVSQSPSNKVTEKGKDVELRCDPISGHTALYWYRQSLGQGLEFLIYFQGNSAPDKSGLPSDRFSAERTGGSVSTLTIQRTQQEDSAVYLCASSSPPVEGEQYFGPGTRLTVT.

This clone was counted between two and nine times. The V call is TRBV4-2, the J call TRBJ1-2; D call uncertain. The CDR3 has 14 residues. From germline, CDR1 is LGHNA and CDR2 YNFKEQ. V lost 0 bases, J lost 5 bases, and 10 bases lay in between. The CDR3 DNA is TGTGCCAGCAGCCAAGAGTTACAGCCTTATGGCTACACCTTC. This translates into CASSQELQPYGYTF.

The V call is TRBV25-1, the J call TRBJ2-1; TRBD2 matches 9 bases. The CDR3 sequence is 17 residues long. Unmatched junction bases numbered 6, after V lost 3 bases and J lost 0 bases. Germline V CDR1 and CDR2: MGHDK, SYGVNS. The CDR3 reads CASSDIQRGVSYNEQFF. The CDR3, as DNA: TGTGCCAGCAGTGACATCCAGCGGGGGGTCTCCTACAATGAGCAGTTCTTC.

The chain employs TRBV7-2 and TRBJ2-7; tentatively, D is TRBD2 (6 bases). This CDR3 is built from 14 residues. V was shortened by 1 base and J by 6 bases, with 13 bases between the two germline ends. Germline V gene sequence: CDR1 SGHTA, CDR2 FQGNSA. The DNA of the CDR3 is TGTGCCAGCAGCTTAGGGGTCCTGGGGGGCGAGCAGTACTTC. Translation: CASSLGVLGGEQYF. The full variable domain, rest sourced from reference TRBV7-2 and TRBJ2-7, is GAGVSQSPSNKVTEKGKDVELRCDPISGHTALYWYRQSLGQGLEFLIYFQGNSAPDKSGLPSDRFSAERTGGSVSTLTIQRTQQEDSAVYLCASSLGVLGGEQYFGPGTRLTVT.

This clone was seen a few times. The rearrangement uses TRBV4-2 and TRBJ1-5; unclear D gene. Per the germline V gene, CDR1 is LGHNA and CDR2 is YNFKEQ. V dropped 0 bases and J dropped 2 bases, with 5 bases sitting between them. The CDR3 covers 14 residues. The CDR3: CASSQDGGNQPQHF. CDR3 sequence (DNA): TGTGCCAGCAGCCAAGATGGAGGCAATCAGCCCCAGCATTTT.

CDR3 amino acids: CASSLAQGSVGYGYTF. The CDR3 nucleotides read TGTGCCAGCAGCTTAGCCCAGGGATCTGTCGGGTATGGCTACACCTTC. The J gene is TRBJ1-2, the V gene TRBV11-2; a possible D gene is TRBD1 (5 bases). V shed 1 base and J shed 5 bases, with 17 bases lying between them. Germline CDR1 and CDR2: SGHAT and FQNNGV. This CDR3 spans 16 amino acids.

A remark on this clone: The junction departs from germline at one end; a sequencing error may be responsible. The chain has TRBV15 and TRBJ2-7; TRBD2 matches 8 bases. The CDR3 is 14 residues long. Germline V gene data show CDR1 as LNHNV and CDR2 as YYDKDF (reference sequence). DNA of the CDR3: TGTGCCACCAGCAGAGGGCGGGGGGCCTACGAGCAATACTTC. It codes for CATSRGRGAYEQYF.

This sequence joins TRBV7-2 and TRBJ1-2, with D possibly matching TRBD1 (6 bases). Germline assignment: CDR1 SGHTA and CDR2 FQGNSA. The germline V and J ends were trimmed by 5 bases and 7 bases, with 14 bases remaining between them. CDR3 length: 13 amino acids. In nucleotides, the CDR3 is TGTGCCAGCAGCCCGGGTGGGGGCATTGGCTACACCTTC. This gives the protein CASSPGGGIGYTF.

This rearrangement joins TRBV5-4 to TRBJ2-2; a weak D match, TRBD2 (7 bases). The V and J ends lost 0 bases and 1 base respectively, with 13 bases between them. Germline loops: CDR1 SGHNT, CDR2 YYREEE (reference sequence). The CDR3 runs 17 residues. CDR3 residues: CASSLGAGAMNTGELFF. The DNA of the CDR3 is TGTGCCAGCAGCTTGGGCGCGGGGGCCATGAACACCGGGGAGCTGTTTTTT.

The chain joins TRBV28 to TRBJ1-1; D remains unclear. Germline lookup yields CDR1 MDHEN and CDR2 SYDVKM. There are 12 residues in the CDR3. V lost 5 bases and J lost 5, with 9 bases in between. In DNA, the CDR3 is TGTGCCAGCAGTGAAAAGAGGACTGAAGCTTTCTTT. Translation gives CASSEKRTEAFF.

The V gene is TRBV29-1, the J gene TRBJ1-2, with D perhaps matching TRBD1 (6 bases). V dropped 5 bases and J dropped 7 bases, with 17 bases sitting between them. This CDR3 contains 13 residues. Germline V lookup: CDR1 SQVTM, CDR2 ANQGSEA. CDR3 nucleotide sequence: TGCAGCGTTCTCCCAACAGGGTTAGGTGGCTACACCTTC. Translating gives CSVLPTGLGGYTF.

V and J are TRBV9 and TRBJ1-4; D gene ambiguous. Trimming cost V 0 bases and J 3 bases, with 9 bases left between them. Per the germline V gene, CDR1 is SGDLS and CDR2 is YYNGEE. This CDR3 has 15 residues. CDR3 nucleotides: TGTGCCAGCAGCGTAGATATGTTCGCTAATGAAAAACTGTTTTTT. Amino acids: CASSVDMFANEKLFF.

The chain couples TRBV4-2 to TRBJ1-3, with 9 bases that match TRBD1. From germline, CDR1 is LGHNA and CDR2 YNFKEQ. The V and J ends lost 0 bases and 10 bases, in that order; junction bases with no gene match: 10. This CDR3 comprises 16 residues. The CDR3 sequence: CASSQDITGTGSTIYF. CDR3 DNA sequence: TGTGCCAGCAGCCAAGACATAACCGGGACAGGGAGTACCATATATTTT.

This chain joins TRBV5-3 and TRBJ1-2; D is unclear. TRBV5-3 is labeled an ORF, and its function is uncertain. Trimming pared 5 bases from V and 0 bases from J, leaving 23 bases between. CDR3 length equals 18 residues. The CDR3 reads CARSPRYWRIPANYGYTF. The CDR3 nucleotides read TGTGCCAGAAGTCCCCGCTACTGGAGGATACCAGCTAACTATGGCTACACCTTC.

The rearrangement joins TRBV6-5 to TRBJ1-1, with TRBD1 matching over 7 bases. The trim removed 6 bases at V and 0 bases at J, leaving 7 bases unmatched. Germline CDR1 and CDR2: MNHEY and SVGAGI. This CDR3 has 15 amino acids. The CDR3: CASRPVDRLNTEAFF. The CDR3 DNA is TGTGCCAGCAGACCCGTGGACAGGCTGAACACTGAAGCTTTCTTT.

This chain joins TRBV21-1 and TRBJ2-4; the DNA was not used to check the table's D call, TRBD1. TRBV21-1 is reported as a pseudogene. The CDR3 is made up of 17 amino acids. CDR3 protein: CASSKVEQGAAKNIQYF. DNA for the CDR3: TGTGCCAGCAGCAAAGTTGAACAGGGGGCAGCCAAAAACATTCAGTACTTC.

The chain carries TRBV5-1 and TRBJ1-1; possibly TRBD1 for D (6 bases). The CDR3 consists of 14 residues. V was pared by 0 bases and J by 11 bases, with 17 bases between. Germline lookup yields CDR1 SGHRS and CDR2 YFSETQ. In nucleotides, the CDR3 is TGCGCCAGCAGCTTGGGGGGGGGCGTCCGGGATGCTTTCTTT. It encodes CASSLGGGVRDAFF. The full variable domain, rest sourced from reference TRBV5-1 and TRBJ1-1, is KAGVTQTPRYLIKTRGQQVTLSCSPISGHRSVSWYQQTPGQGLQFLFEYFSETQRNKGNFPGRFSGRQFSNSRSEMNVSTLELGDSALYLCASSLGGGVRDAFFGQGTRLTVV.

J is TRBJ2-1 and V is TRBV6-6, with 12 bases lining up with TRBD1. The trim removed 2 bases at V and 9 bases at J, leaving 5 bases unmatched. The CDR3 sequence is 15 residues long. Germline assignment: CDR1 MNHNY and CDR2 SVGAGI (reference sequence). CDR3 DNA sequence: TGTGCCAGCAGTTACGGGGACAGGGGGCTTAGTGAGCAGTTCTTC. Translation: CASSYGDRGLSEQFF.

The rearrangement joins TRBV5-5 to TRBJ1-4; maybe TRBD1 (6 bases). This CDR3 is built from 15 residues. V dropped 1 base and J dropped 7 bases, with 14 bases sitting between them. Germline V CDR1 and CDR2: SGHKS, YYEKEE (reference sequence). The CDR3 coding sequence is TGTGCCAGCAGCTTGTTTGGGGGCGAGGGTGAAAAACTGTTTTTT. This codes for CASSLFGGEGEKLFF.

The V gene is TRBV5-1, the J gene TRBJ1-4; tentatively, D is TRBD1 (6 bases). Germline assignment: CDR1 SGHRS and CDR2 YFSETQ. The CDR3 loop spans 15 amino acids. Trimming shortened V by 2 bases and J by 5 bases, and 13 bases separated the two germline ends. Here the CDR3 reads CASSFSTGYNEKLFF. CDR3 sequence (DNA): TGCGCCAGCAGCTTTTCGACAGGTTACAATGAAAAACTGTTTTTT. The full variable domain, rest sourced from reference TRBV5-1 and TRBJ1-4, is KAGVTQTPRYLIKTRGQQVTLSCSPISGHRSVSWYQQTPGQGLQFLFEYFSETQRNKGNFPGRFSGRQFSNSRSEMNVSTLELGDSALYLCASSFSTGYNEKLFFGSGTQLSVL.